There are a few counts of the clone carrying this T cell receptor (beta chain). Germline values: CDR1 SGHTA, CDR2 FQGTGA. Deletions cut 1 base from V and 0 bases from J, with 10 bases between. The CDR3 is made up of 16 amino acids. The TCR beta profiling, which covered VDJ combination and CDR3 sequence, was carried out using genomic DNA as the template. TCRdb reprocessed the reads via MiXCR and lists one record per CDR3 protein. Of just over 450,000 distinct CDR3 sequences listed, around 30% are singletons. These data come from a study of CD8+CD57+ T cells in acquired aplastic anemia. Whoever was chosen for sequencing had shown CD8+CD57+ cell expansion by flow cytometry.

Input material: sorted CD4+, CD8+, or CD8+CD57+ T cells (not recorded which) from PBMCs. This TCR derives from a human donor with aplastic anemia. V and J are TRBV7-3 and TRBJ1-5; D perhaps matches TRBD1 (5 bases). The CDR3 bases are TGTGCCAGCAGCTTAAGCCAGGGTCGTAGCAATCAGCCCCAGCATTTT. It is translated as CASSLSQGRSNQPQHF.